A single sample is the source of the 19 T cell receptor beta chains below, sequenced in a study of T cell responses to AZD1222 COVID-19 vaccine. TCRdb keeps only in-frame clones here, not all; method: immunoSEQ multiplex PCR. Of about 150,000 clones listed, about nine tenths are singletons. The sequenced sample was peripheral blood, obtained on day 0 of AZD1222 vaccination. These receptors all stem from an adult in good health.

The rearrangement uses TRBV18 and TRBJ2-2; D remains unclear. This CDR3 is built from 15 residues. The ends were cut back, 0 bases at V and 7 bases at J, with 12 bases in the middle. Germline V gene lookup returns CDR1 KGHSH and CDR2 LQKENI. This chain's CDR3 is CASSPPYPGNGELFF. CDR3 DNA: TGTGCCAGCTCACCACCCTACCCGGGTAACGGGGAGCTGTTTTTT.

The rearrangement uses TRBV6-1 and TRBJ1-6; D gene uncertain. Between the trimmed V and J ends, which lost 3 bases and 10 bases, there was a span of 4 bases. The CDR3 is 11 residues long. Looked up from germline, CDR1 is MNHNS and CDR2 is SASEGT. As DNA, the CDR3 is TGTGCCAGCAGTGAGAGGTCACCCCTCCACTTT. Translating gives CASSERSPLHF.

This chain links TRBV28 with TRBJ1-2; 9 bases match TRBD1. There are 14 residues in the CDR3. The V segment lost 6 bases and the J segment 3 bases; nucleotides outside the gene matches: 5. CDR1 MDHEN and CDR2 SYDVKM come from the germline V gene. CDR3 DNA sequence: TGTGCCAGCAGGGGGGGGGACAGGGACTATGGCTACACCTTC. Protein product: CASRGGDRDYGYTF.

The chain carries TRBV7-8 and TRBJ2-2; tentative D call: TRBD2 (6 bases). Germline CDR1 reads SGHVS; CDR2 reads FQNEAQ. The V end lost 1 base, the J end lost 4 bases, and 7 bases lay between the germline ends. The CDR3 consists of 14 residues. The CDR3 here is CASSLGGVTGELFF. CDR3 DNA sequence: TGTGCCAGCAGCTTAGGGGGGGTCACCGGGGAGCTGTTTTTT.

The V and J genes are TRBV5-5 and TRBJ1-1; D gene uncertain. CDR3 length equals 14 residues. Germline V CDR1 and CDR2: SGHKS, YYEKEE (reference sequence). V lost 0 bases and J 1 base, leaving 7 bases between the germline ends. DNA of the CDR3: TGTGCCAGCAGCTTGGGGCGGTCGAACACTGAAGCTTTCTTT. This encodes CASSLGRSNTEAFF.

The genes are TRBV4-1 and TRBJ1-2, with D unresolved. With 0 bases removed from V and 4 bases from J, the gap between germline ends came to 12 bases. Germline V CDR1 and CDR2: MGHRA, YSYEKL. CDR3 length: 15 residues. CDR3 sequence reads: CASSQDQGSGYGYTF. The CDR3 DNA reads TGCGCCAGCAGCCAAGATCAAGGGTCGGGCTATGGCTACACCTTC.

The chain links TRBV3-1 (or the pseudogene TRBV3-2) to TRBJ2-2; D is unclear. The V end was cut by 0 bases, the J end by 5 bases, with 4 bases between. Per germline, CDR1 LGHDT and CDR2 YNNKEL (reference sequence). The CDR3 covers 13 residues. The CDR3 region has the DNA TGTGCCAGCAGCCAAGAAGGGACCGGGGAGCTGTTTTTT. This translates into CASSQEGTGELFF.

CDR3 in DNA: TGTGCCAGCAGCCCCGGGACAGGGGGATCACCCCTCCACTTT. Translating gives CASSPGTGGSPLHF. The rearrangement joins TRBV6-5 to TRBJ1-6; 11 bases fit TRBD1. This CDR3 comprises 14 residues. Germline trimming cut 6 bases from V and 10 bases from J; bases unmatched to any gene: 5. Per germline, CDR1 MNHEY and CDR2 SVGAGI.

This chain uses TRBV5-3 with TRBJ2-3; D gene unclear. TRBV5-3 is reported as an ORF; its role is uncertain. The CDR3 extends over 16 amino acids. The ends were cut back, 0 bases at V and 3 bases at J, with 14 bases in the middle. CDR3 loop: CARSLASAARTDTQYF. Written as DNA, the CDR3 is TGTGCCAGAAGCTTGGCTAGTGCGGCAAGGACAGATACGCAGTATTTT.

The chain combines TRBV28 with TRBJ2-3; 14 bases are a match to TRBD2. CDR1 and CDR2 from the germline V gene are MDHEN and SYDVKM. There are 16 residues in the CDR3. With V trimmed by 5 bases and J by 4 bases, 5 bases remained unmatched. The CDR3 bases are TGTGCCAGCAGTGCCGGGACTAGCGGGGGCCCAGATACGCAGTATTTT. Residues: CASSAGTSGGPDTQYF.

V is TRBV9 and J is TRBJ2-1; weak D call: TRBD2 (6 bases). From germline, CDR1 is SGDLS and CDR2 YYNGEE. Trimming removed 3 bases from V and 6 bases from J, with 22 bases in between. CDR3 size: 17 residues. DNA of the CDR3: TGTGCCAGCAGCGCCATCCTCGGTGGGCTAGCGCCCAATGAGCAGTTCTTC. Amino acid sequence: CASSAILGGLAPNEQFF.

V usage is TRBV29-1 and J usage is TRBJ2-3; TRBD1 agrees at 7 bases. The CDR3 length is 16 residues. Germline CDR1 is SQVTM and CDR2 is ANQGSEA. After removal of 3 bases from V and 4 bases from J, the junction contained 13 bases not matched to a gene. The CDR3 region is CSVDERQGNSPDTQYF. CDR3 nucleotide sequence: TGCAGCGTTGACGAACGACAGGGAAACTCTCCAGATACGCAGTATTTT.

The rearrangement uses TRBV4-3 and TRBJ2-1; D might be TRBD2 (5 bases). V was cut by 1 base and J by 4 bases, with 8 bases left in between. The CDR3 loop spans 14 amino acids. Per germline, CDR1 LGHNA and CDR2 YSLEER. The CDR3 spells CASSQGREYNEQFF. DNA for the CDR3: TGCGCCAGCAGCCAAGGCCGGGAATACAATGAGCAGTTCTTC.

The chain links TRBV5-1 to TRBJ1-2; D gene unclear. Trimming took off 6 bases at V and 8 bases at J, with 23 bases between the two ends. Germline V gene data show CDR1 as SGHRS and CDR2 as YFSETQ. The CDR3 is 15 residues long. CDR3 nucleotides: TGCGCCAGCAAGAAGGAAGGGTTTCGGGTACTCGGCTACACCTTC. This encodes CASKKEGFRVLGYTF.

The CDR3 DNA reads as TGTGCCAGTAGTCCCGAAATTGGACTAGCGGGCACAGATACGCAGTATTTT. It is translated as CASSPEIGLAGTDTQYF. The chain uses TRBV19 and TRBJ2-3; 10 bases align to TRBD2. Looked up from germline, CDR1 is LNHDA and CDR2 is SQIVND (reference sequence). V lost 5 bases and J lost 1; bases outside the gene matches: 9. This CDR3 comprises 17 residues.

The chain's CDR3 is CASSYEVGAPGELFF. For the CDR3, the DNA is TGTGCCAGCAGTTACGAGGTCGGGGCGCCCGGGGAGCTGTTTTTT. This chain links TRBV6-5 with TRBJ2-2; D is possibly TRBD1 or TRBD2 (5 bases each). Germline V gene lookup returns CDR1 MNHEY and CDR2 SVGAGI. The germline V and J ends were trimmed by 2 bases and 6 bases, with 13 bases remaining between them. The CDR3 sequence is 15 residues long.

This clone was seen just once. The rearrangement joins TRBV28 to TRBJ2-7; D possibly corresponds to TRBD2 (6 bases). Germline CDR1 is MDHEN and CDR2 is SYDVKM. The V gene lost 6 bases and the J gene lost 7 bases, with 13 bases spanning the gap. The CDR3 consists of 12 residues. CDR3: CASSLTGREQYF. Here the CDR3 DNA reads TGTGCCAGCAGCCTGACTGGGAGGGAGCAGTACTTC.

V usage is TRBV19 and J usage is TRBJ1-2; 9 nucleotides line up with TRBD1. V gave up 6 bases and J gave up 5 bases; unmatched junction bases: 7. Germline V lookup: CDR1 LNHDA, CDR2 SQIVND (reference sequence). There are 14 residues in the CDR3. The CDR3 sequence: CASRLGGQGYGYTF. The CDR3 nucleotides are TGTGCCAGTAGACTTGGGGGACAGGGTTATGGCTACACCTTC.

V gene TRBV28 combines with J gene TRBJ2-5; D is possibly TRBD2 (6 bases). This CDR3 contains 13 residues. Germline-derived CDR1 and CDR2 are MDHEN and SYDVKM. Trimming removed 7 bases from V and 9 bases from J, with 18 bases in between. CDR3 nucleotide sequence: TGTGCCAGCACATCTCCCGGGGGTTGGCCCCAGTACTTC. This translates into CASTSPGGWPQYF.